The T cell receptor (beta chain) under discussion was sequenced for a study of blood T cells in healthy people across ages. A note on this clonotype: The antigen is unknown.

This CDR3 region has 16 residues. Germline CDR1 reads MGHRA; CDR2 reads YSYEKL. V was shortened by 0 bases and J by 3 bases, with 12 bases between the two germline ends. Study results and limitations: Roughly linearly, TCR beta diversity per million T cells fell as age increased. Diversity was estimated from one million T cells, and these estimates were considered underestimates.

Every donor contributed 8 to 10 milliliters of peripheral blood by blood draw. The use of a sample-barcoded 5' primer and a J-beta primer mix characterized a second PCR of about 6 to 11 cycles. TCRdb reprocessed the 5' RACE reads with MiXCR, giving one entry per CDR3 protein. The sample has some 1.5 million distinct CDR3 sequences; approximately 43% are singletons. V is TRBV4-1 and J is TRBJ2-1, with D tentatively TRBD1 (7 bases). The source of this sequence is a woman under 30 in good health. The source material was blood. The CDR3 coding sequence is TGCGCCAGCAGCCAAGAGTCCAGGGGGGTCTACAATGAGCAGTTCTTC. This sequence encodes CASSQESRGVYNEQFF.